The subject of this entry is one T cell receptor beta chain. Its antigen is as yet unknown. The germline gene is not matched at one end of the junction; a read error may be the cause. TCRdb independently ran MiXCR on the reads; one entry per CDR3 protein. The sample consists of roughly 760,000 distinct CDR3 sequences, less than 40% of them appearing once. This entry comes from a study of T cell repertoires in cytomegalovirus infection. On the study more broadly: Indications of both CMV infection and matching HLA type were provided by public TCR beta signatures.

Points from the study as a whole: Identification of carriers of CMV plus the relevant HLA was performed using cumulative public TCR beta family frequency. Dominating the ex vivo response were HLA-C-restricted CMV-specific TCR beta clonotypes.

Germline V CDR1 and CDR2: MNHEY, SVGAGI. This CDR3 region has 14 residues. J is TRBJ2-1 and V is TRBV6-5; D possibly corresponds to TRBD2 (6 bases). The clonotype was recovered from a human donor in good health (CMV status not recorded). Some clones in this sample may be carry-over from other donors' samples. Sequences were obtained from PBMCs. Here the CDR3 DNA reads TGTGCCAGCAGTTACTCGAGTACGGGGGAAGGGGAGCTCTTC. This sequence encodes CASSYSSTGEGELF.